Below, one T cell receptor beta chain is given with its context. The sample belongs to a study of blood T cell repertoires in COVID-19. About the study: The origin of the acute and convalescent COVID-19 samples was the United States, Italy and Spain. PBMCs, B-cell-depleted T cells, or T cells provided the cDNA or gDNA that made up the material.

The CDR3 covers 13 residues. Trimming cost V 0 bases and J 7 bases, with 7 bases left between them. CDR1 is SGHNT, CDR2 YENEEA, per germline. Authors' data handling: Scientists estimated how many nucleated cells there were by amplifying reference gene primers. Produced via immunoSEQ multiplex PCR; TCRdb's table is partial and in-frame only. The DNA was the basis for D and trimming; V, J and clone size are from that table. Among over 250,000 clones listed, about 88% were seen once. The sample comprised PBMCs or T cells enriched from blood (not recorded which). The receptor was isolated from a woman between 45 and 60 years old who had recovered from COVID-19. V is TRBV11-3 and J is TRBJ1-3; possibly TRBD1 for D (6 bases). The CDR3 protein is CASSLDRGNTIYF. The CDR3 DNA follows: TGTGCCAGCAGCTTAGACAGGGGTAACACCATATATTTT.